A selection of T cell receptor beta chains follows, all from one sample in a study of blood T cell repertoires in COVID-19. This table comes from immunoSEQ multiplex PCR, and its TCRdb copy is limited to in-frame clones, with some not included. The sample lists around 420,000 clones, over 75% occurring once. Sequenced: PBMCs or T cells enriched from blood (not recorded which). The origin of the receptors is a woman in her thirties or forties with acute COVID-19. CDR3s include the opening cysteine and the closing phenylalanine or tryptophan.

v_gene,j_gene,CDR3aa
TRBV4-1,TRBJ2-7,CASSQVGSGVLRNDEQYF
TRBV5-1,TRBJ2-4,CASSLEPSENIQYF
TRBV5-4,TRBJ2-7,CASSLGPTEQYF
TRBV6-5,TRBJ1-1,CASSYVTGYTEAFF
TRBV3-1/TRBV3-2,TRBJ2-1,CASSPSAGVYNEQFF
TRBV14,TRBJ1-1,CASSQEGQGLNTEAFF
TRBV6-5,TRBJ1-2,CASSYRDLAGYTF
TRBV10-3,TRBJ1-1,CAISEGTDLNTEAFF
TRBV5-6,TRBJ1-2,CASSLVGTSRYTF
TRBV5-1,TRBJ2-3,CASSLGKPGTDTQYF
TRBV21-1,TRBJ2-5,CASSTGQKETQYF
TRBV19,TRBJ1-2,CASSSTNPGAGYGYTF
TRBV27,TRBJ1-1,CASSFRGDSNTEAFF
TRBV6-5,TRBJ2-5,CASGGGGAVGETQYF
TRBV5-4,TRBJ2-2,CASSLPGTNTGELFF
TRBV2,TRBJ1-3,CASSEGGQDTIYF
TRBV30,TRBJ1-1,CAWSTREWAFF
TRBV9,TRBJ2-3,CASSVALAGATDTQYF
TRBV3-1/TRBV3-2,TRBJ2-1,CASSLMRDRGYNEQFF
TRBV19,TRBJ1-5,CASREGQVYNQPQHF
TRBV11-2,TRBJ2-7,CASSFQDTYEQYF
TRBV11-2,TRBJ1-2,CASSLVSTEGPTF
TRBV7-2,TRBJ2-3,CASSSYGGTDTQYF
TRBV18,TRBJ2-5,CASSRLDRQETQYF
TRBV5-1,TRBJ2-3,CASSPLAGGTDTQYF
TRBV15,TRBJ1-6,CATSRDPYNSPLHF
TRBV25-1,TRBJ1-6,CASHAGGPYNSPLHF
TRBV2,TRBJ1-5,CASSQGQGIQPQHF
TRBV29-1,TRBJ1-1,CSVEGEGTEAFF
TRBV6-2/TRBV6-3,TRBJ2-3,CASSGVTSGGADTQYF